The 14 T cell receptor beta chains presented below share a single source sample, sequenced in a study of cytomegalovirus exposure and HLA in healthy donors. The PCR was carried out with 60 Vbeta primers and 13 Jbeta primers. The method was immunoSEQ multiplex PCR; TCRdb's version includes in-frame clones alone and lacks a portion of them. The sample consists of about 130,000 clones, 77% of them appearing once. Sequencing was performed on PBMCs. All receptors come from a male donor in good health and CMV-seronegative.

V usage is TRBV10-3 and J usage is TRBJ1-4, with a weak D call TRBD1 (5 bases). CDR3 length: 17 amino acids. The V end lost 4 bases, the J end lost 3 bases, and 18 bases lay between the germline ends. Germline values: CDR1 ENHRY, CDR2 SYGVKD. In DNA, the CDR3 is TGTGCCATCAGTGTTTCTGGGCTTTCAGGGCCTAATGAAAAACTGTTTTTT. Its translation is CAISVSGLSGPNEKLFF.

A remark on this clone: Within the sample, other DNA sequences also encode this same CDR3. This sequence joins TRBV27 and TRBJ1-1, with TRBD1 identical over 9 bases. The J segment lost 2 bases and the V segment lost 5 bases, leaving 6 bases of the junction unmatched. This CDR3 region has 15 residues. The V gene's germline CDR1 is MNHEY and CDR2 SMNVEV (reference sequence). The CDR3 here is CASSPQTGGNTEAFF. In DNA form, the CDR3 reads TGTGCCAGCAGTCCTCAGACAGGGGGTAACACTGAAGCTTTCTTT.

The V call is TRBV11-2, the J call TRBJ1-3; D uncertain. V lost 2 bases and J lost 7, with 18 bases in between. The CDR3 contains 16 residues. The germline gives CDR1 SGHAT, CDR2 FQNNGV. The CDR3 reads CASSLLRVLGGNTIYF. Here the CDR3 DNA reads TGTGCCAGCAGCTTATTAAGGGTGCTAGGAGGGAACACCATATATTTT. Full variable domain (outside the CDR3, taken from reference TRBV11-2 and TRBJ1-3): EAGVAQSPRYKIIEKRQSVAFWCNPISGHATLYWYQQILGQGPKLLIQFQNNGVVDDSQLPKDRFSAERLKGVDSTLKIQPAKLEDSAVYLCASSLLRVLGGNTIYFGEGSWLTVV.

This rearrangement joins TRBV14 to TRBJ2-2, with 9 bases fitting TRBD2. Trimming took 4 bases from V and 2 from J; bases not matched to a gene: 5. CDR3 size: 16 residues. Germline CDR1 and CDR2: SGHDN and FVKESK. The CDR3 loop is CASSRQTSGNTGELFF. The CDR3 nucleotides read TGTGCCAGCAGCCGACAGACTAGCGGTAACACCGGGGAGCTGTTTTTT.

The count of this clone is one. The chain links TRBV5-8 to TRBJ1-5; 7 nucleotides line up with TRBD1. In germline, CDR1 is SGHTS, CDR2 YDEGEE. The CDR3 runs to 18 residues. The trim removed 1 base at V and 1 base at J, leaving 11 bases unmatched. In DNA, the CDR3 is TGTGCCAGCAGCTTGAGGGGACAGCTTTATTTAAGCAATCAGCCCCAGCATTTT. Protein product: CASSLRGQLYLSNQPQHF.

V gene TRBV2 combines with J gene TRBJ1-5; no reliable D call. The germline V gene has CDR1 SNHLY and CDR2 FYNNEI. The CDR3 has 14 amino acids. V lost 0 bases, J lost 4 bases, and 7 bases lay in between. CDR3 region: CASSEARLNQPQHF. In DNA form, the CDR3 reads TGTGCCAGCAGTGAAGCGAGGCTTAATCAGCCCCAGCATTTT.

This clone has only one observation. The V and J genes are TRBV5-1 and TRBJ2-7; 7 nucleotides agree with TRBD1. Looked up from germline, CDR1 is SGHRS and CDR2 is YFSETQ. Losses at the gene ends were 4 bases for V and 2 bases for J; bases not matched to a gene: 6. The CDR3 length is 14 residues. The CDR3 protein is CASSDPDRAYEQYF. As DNA, the CDR3 is TGCGCCAGCAGCGATCCAGACAGGGCCTACGAGCAGTACTTC.

The J gene is TRBJ2-1, the V gene TRBV6-4, with D tentatively TRBD2 (7 bases). This CDR3 has 14 residues. Per the germline V gene, CDR1 is MRHNA and CDR2 is SNTAGT. V lost 6 bases and J lost 5, with 14 bases in between. CDR3: CASSTQGTNNEQFF. As DNA, the CDR3 is TGTGCCAGCAGCACCCAGGGGACTAACAATGAGCAGTTCTTC.

CDR3 residues: CASSEAAGDGYGYTF. The CDR3 region has the DNA TGTGCCAGCAGTGAAGCGGCAGGGGATGGGTATGGCTACACCTTC. The rearrangement joins TRBV6-4 to TRBJ1-2; tentative D call: TRBD1 (6 bases). Trimming removed 3 bases at V and 5 bases at J, with 16 bases between. Per germline, CDR1 MRHNA and CDR2 SNTAGT. The CDR3 totals 15 residues.

The gene calls are TRBV6-5 and TRBJ1-1; TRBD1 aligns across 7 bases. The CDR3 runs to 14 residues. The V gene end was trimmed by 7 bases and the J gene end by 1 base; junction bases not matched to a gene: 6. In germline, CDR1 is MNHEY, CDR2 SVGAGI. This chain's CDR3 is CASITRGQNTEAFF. The DNA of the CDR3 is TGTGCCAGCATTACAAGGGGGCAGAACACTGAAGCTTTCTTT.

This clone was observed once. J is TRBJ2-6 and V is TRBV4-1; 9 bases match TRBD1. CDR1 MGHRA and CDR2 YSYEKL come from the germline V gene. J lost 1 base, V lost 3 bases, and 10 bases had no gene match. CDR3 length equals 19 residues. CDR3 amino acids: CASSHLGRDRESGANVLTF. Here the CDR3 DNA reads TGCGCCAGCAGCCACCTCGGGCGGGACAGGGAATCTGGGGCCAACGTCCTGACTTTC.

This clone was recorded once. The chain links TRBV7-8 to TRBJ1-3; D not certain. With 4 bases removed from V and 0 bases from J, the gap between germline ends came to 13 bases. Germline CDR1 is SGHVS and CDR2 is FQNEAQ. The length of the CDR3 is 16 residues. The CDR3 loop is CASSYDSPLSGNTIYF. The CDR3 DNA follows: TGTGCCAGCAGCTACGACTCTCCCCTCTCTGGAAACACCATATATTTT.

As for this clone: Other DNA sequences in this specimen translate into the identical CDR3. This chain joins TRBV6-5 and TRBJ2-7; possible D gene TRBD2, 6 bases. Trimming stripped 5 bases from V and 4 bases from J, with 6 bases between. CDR1 is MNHEY, CDR2 SVGAGI, per germline. The CDR3 length is 11 residues. The CDR3 region has the DNA TGTGCCAGCAGTGCGGGATACGAGCAGTACTTC. Protein sequence: CASSAGYEQYF.

The sample holds one count of this clone. The chain combines TRBV6-6 with TRBJ1-2; 8 nucleotides line up with TRBD1. The CDR3 consists of 16 residues. V was clipped by 2 bases and J by 7 bases; unmatched bases: 12. CDR1 is MNHNY, CDR2 SVGAGI, per germline (reference sequence). In nucleotides, the CDR3 is TGTGCCAGCAGTTACACCGGCCAGGGGGCAGTGGGTGGCTACACCTTC. It translates to CASSYTGQGAVGGYTF.